Below, one T cell receptor (beta chain) is given with its context. This specimen comes from a study of human T cells and chemical hapten exposure. Study-wide background: Diphenylcyclopropenone doses were given weekly to the scalps of patients across the approximately 24-week study. DPC (0.01%) was patch tested on the upper back and read at 6 days.

The library tagged each cDNA molecule with unique molecular identifiers. TCRdb reprocessed the RACE reads via MiXCR and lists one record per CDR3 protein. Of under 50,000 distinct CDR3 sequences listed, 7.5% to 9% are singletons. Time point specified: pre-sensitization, week 0. As to treatment: therapeutic diphenylcyclopropenone sensitization with weekly scalp DPC. Ahead of applying each patch test, blood was sampled. The sequencing here drew on whole blood, taken in connection with sensitization to the hapten diphenylcyclopropenone (DPC). The receptor comes from a woman between 45 and 60 years old with alopecia areata. Some clones in this sample may be carry-over from other donors' samples.

The chain's CDR3 is CAISGLAGGETQYF. The CDR3 DNA sequence: TGTGCCATCAGTGGACTAGCGGGAGGAGAGACCCAGTACTTC. The V and J genes are TRBV10-3 and TRBJ2-5, with 13 bases matching TRBD2. The germline V gene encodes CDR1 ENHRY and CDR2 SYGVKD. The CDR3 runs 14 residues. Losses at the gene ends were 4 bases for V and 4 bases for J; bases not matched to a gene: 0.